The 22 T cell receptor beta chains below come from one sample, sequenced in a study of Tregs in tolerant kidney transplant recipients. Assay: immunoSEQ multiplex PCR; the TCRdb copy retains only in-frame clones and omits some. The table shows approximately 43,000 clones, with about 89% occurring only once. Sample: Tregs from blood. The receptors here all came from a human donor in good health.

The chain links TRBV2 to TRBJ2-5; D may match TRBD1 or TRBD2 (6 bases each). CDR1 is SNHLY, CDR2 FYNNEI, per germline. CDR3 length equals 14 residues. V was clipped by 8 bases and J by 11 bases, with 24 bases between them. The CDR3: CASVMRGLRRGQYF. The CDR3, as DNA: TGTGCCAGCGTTATGAGAGGACTCCGGAGGGGGCAGTACTTC.

This clone was found a few times. V and J are TRBV18 and TRBJ1-3; no clear D. CDR1 KGHSH and CDR2 LQKENI come from the germline V gene. V dropped 1 base and J dropped 11 bases, with 12 bases sitting between them. This CDR3 contains 13 residues. The CDR3 bases are TGTGCCAGCTCACCACAGGATTGGGCCGCCATATATTTT. Its protein product is CASSPQDWAAIYF.

The genes are TRBV29-1 and TRBJ2-3; 8 nucleotides align to TRBD1. This CDR3 has 14 residues. Trimming cost V 4 bases and J 2 bases; bases outside gene matches: 5. Germline V lookup: CDR1 SQVTM, CDR2 ANQGSEA. The CDR3 DNA reads TGCAGCGTTGGGACAGGGTTTTACACAGATACGCAGTATTTT. Translated: CSVGTGFYTDTQYF.

The J gene is TRBJ2-7, the V gene TRBV5-1; 7 positions agree with TRBD1. The CDR3 totals 14 residues. Unmatched junction bases numbered 4, after V lost 0 bases and J lost 4 bases. Per germline, CDR1 SGHRS and CDR2 YFSETQ. CDR3: CASSLEYRGYEQYF. As DNA, the CDR3 is TGCGCCAGCAGCTTGGAGTACAGGGGTTACGAGCAGTACTTC.

The chain links TRBV6-5 to TRBJ2-3, with 8 bases aligning to TRBD2. Trimming at V came to 6 bases and at J to 3 bases, leaving 8 bases not matched to a gene. Germline V gene data show CDR1 as MNHEY and CDR2 as SVGAGI. The length of the CDR3 is 15 residues. In nucleotides, the CDR3 is TGTGCCAGCAGACTCGGACTAGCTACTACAGATACGCAGTATTTT. It yields the protein CASRLGLATTDTQYF.

This chain links TRBV25-1 with TRBJ2-7; tentative D call: TRBD2 (7 bases). The CDR3 contains 15 residues. CDR1 is MGHDK, CDR2 SYGVNS, per germline. V was trimmed by 6 bases and J by 2 bases, leaving 17 bases between them. The CDR3 coding sequence is TGTGCCAGCAGCGGCACGGGGGGCCGTACCTACGAGCAGTACTTC. Amino acid sequence: CASSGTGGRTYEQYF.

The rearrangement links TRBV7-9 to TRBJ2-1, with D unresolved. Per the germline V gene, CDR1 is SEHNR and CDR2 is FQNEAQ (reference sequence). This CDR3 has 15 amino acids. Trimming left V 3 bases short and J 0 bases short, with 9 bases between. CDR3 sequence reads: CASSLWQDSYNEQFF. Written as DNA, the CDR3 is TGTGCCAGCAGCTTGTGGCAAGACTCCTACAATGAGCAGTTCTTC.

The rearrangement links TRBV4-3 to TRBJ2-7; D not certain. V was pared by 0 bases and J by 4 bases, with 7 bases between. Germline lookup yields CDR1 LGHNA and CDR2 YSLEER. This CDR3 has 13 residues. The CDR3 DNA follows: TGCGCCAGCAGCCAAGAAAACAGTTACGAGCAGTACTTC. As protein: CASSQENSYEQYF.

The rearrangement links TRBV4-2 to TRBJ2-7; TRBD2 matches 7 bases. Trimming cost V 0 bases and J 2 bases; bases outside gene matches: 4. Germline CDR1 and CDR2: LGHNA and YNFKEQ. This CDR3 contains 15 residues. Here the CDR3 DNA reads TGTGCCAGCAGCCAAGACAGGGAGGGGACCTACGAGCAGTACTTC. Translation: CASSQDREGTYEQYF.

V is TRBV4-2 and J is TRBJ2-5; TRBD2 matches 8 bases. The CDR3 has 17 amino acids. Looked up from germline, CDR1 is LGHNA and CDR2 is YNFKEQ. Losses at the gene ends were 0 bases for V and 1 base for J; bases not matched to a gene: 7. The CDR3 DNA follows: TGTGCCAGCAGCCAAGATGGAGGCGGGGGGATCCAAGAGACCCAGTACTTC. Its translation: CASSQDGGGGIQETQYF.

CDR3 sequence: CASSLGAGGPGRELFF. The CDR3 nucleotides are TGCGCCAGCAGCTTGGGAGCGGGGGGCCCAGGACGGGAGCTGTTTTTT. The chain carries TRBV5-1 and TRBJ2-2; TRBD2 matches at 9 bases. Germline V gene sequence: CDR1 SGHRS, CDR2 YFSETQ. The V gene end was trimmed by 0 bases and the J gene end by 9 bases; junction bases not matched to a gene: 9. The CDR3 runs 16 residues.

The V call is TRBV29-1, the J call TRBJ2-5, with D perhaps assigned TRBD1 or TRBD2 (5 bases each). The ends were cut back, 6 bases at V and 6 bases at J, with 14 bases in the middle. The CDR3 spans 12 residues. From germline, CDR1 is SQVTM and CDR2 ANQGSEA. The CDR3 loop is CSVGPSGKTQYF. CDR3 bases: TGCAGCGTGGGACCCTCTGGGAAGACCCAGTACTTC.

This rearrangement joins TRBV6-5 to TRBJ1-1; D gene unclear. CDR1 MNHEY and CDR2 SVGAGI come from the germline V gene. Trimming removed 4 bases at V and 0 bases at J, with 6 bases between. The CDR3 is 13 amino acids. CDR3 sequence reads: CASSSLVNTEAFF. CDR3 sequence (DNA): TGTGCCAGCAGTTCTCTGGTGAACACTGAAGCTTTCTTT.

The chain is built from TRBV4-2 and TRBJ2-2; D remains ambiguous. The CDR3 extends over 15 amino acids. CDR1 is LGHNA, CDR2 YNFKEQ, per germline. V lost 1 base, J lost 3 bases, and 9 bases lay in between. CDR3 coding DNA: TGTGCCAGCAGCCAAGGGCAGACCTACACCGGGGAGCTGTTTTTT. Residues: CASSQGQTYTGELFF.

The chain is built from TRBV15 and TRBJ2-3, with 15 nucleotides matching TRBD2. With V trimmed by 4 bases and J by 1 base, 9 bases remained unmatched. The CDR3 is 19 residues long. Germline V gene data show CDR1 as LNHNV and CDR2 as YYDKDF (reference sequence). As DNA, the CDR3 is TGTGCCACCAGCATCGCTATGGGACTAGCGGGAGGTGGCACAGATACGCAGTATTTT. Translation gives CATSIAMGLAGGGTDTQYF. The full variable domain, its missing parts supplied by reference TRBV15 and TRBJ2-3, is DAMVIQNPRYQVTQFGKPVTLSCSQTLNHNVMYWYQQKSSQAPKLLFHYYDKDFNNEADTPDNFQSRRPNTSFCFLDIRSPGLGDTAMYLCATSIAMGLAGGGTDTQYFGPGTRLTVL.

This rearrangement joins TRBV15 to TRBJ1-5; 9 nucleotides align to TRBD1. The CDR3 has 13 amino acids. From germline, CDR1 is LNHNV and CDR2 YYDKDF (reference sequence). V was pared by 7 bases and J by 6 bases, with 4 bases of the junction left unmatched. The CDR3 DNA sequence: TGTGCCACCAATACAGGGGGCGGTCAGCCCCAGCATTTT. Amino acids: CATNTGGGQPQHF.

The V and J genes are TRBV7-9 and TRBJ2-5; the match to TRBD1 covers 9 bases. The J call may be in error: the DNA end matches TRBJ2-7 better. CDR1 is SEHNR and CDR2 is FQNEAQ in the germline V gene (reference sequence). This CDR3 is built from 15 residues. In nucleotides, the CDR3 is TGTGCCAGCAGCCCGGAGACAGGGGGAAAGTACGAGCAGTACTTC. This gives the protein CASSPETGGKYEQYF.

V usage is TRBV4-1 and J usage is TRBJ2-7; D assignment may be TRBD1 or TRBD2 (5 bases each). The CDR3 has 15 amino acids. V lost 3 bases and J lost 2, with 14 bases in between. Germline V gives CDR1 MGHRA, CDR2 YSYEKL. CDR3: CASSQARGGPYEQYF. The CDR3 region has the DNA TGCGCCAGCAGCCAGGCCCGGGGCGGCCCCTACGAGCAGTACTTC.

The chain recombines TRBV18 with TRBJ2-2; 9 bases are shared with TRBD2. With 3 bases clipped from V and 5 bases from J, the junction kept 7 bases outside the gene matches. Germline assignment: CDR1 KGHSH and CDR2 LQKENI. The CDR3 is 16 residues long. The CDR3 DNA reads as TGTGCCAGCTCACCTCCGAATAGCGGGAGAACCGGGGAGCTGTTTTTT. Its protein is CASSPPNSGRTGELFF.

This clone was seen only once. This chain connects TRBV6-5 to TRBJ2-7, with D possibly matching TRBD2 (5 bases). Germline V gene lookup returns CDR1 MNHEY and CDR2 SVGAGI. The CDR3 spans 13 residues. V shed 0 bases and J shed 3 bases, with 6 bases lying between them. The CDR3 loop is CASSYSGNYEQYF. The CDR3 DNA is TGTGCCAGCAGTTACTCCGGGAACTACGAGCAGTACTTC.

V is TRBV11-2 and J is TRBJ1-3; tentatively, D is TRBD1 (6 bases). CDR3 size: 15 residues. The V end lost 1 base, the J end lost 3 bases, and 10 bases lay between the germline ends. The germline CDR1 and CDR2 sequences are SGHAT and FQNNGV. CDR3 protein: CASSLAGQLGNTIYF. The CDR3 DNA is TGTGCCAGCAGCTTAGCCGGACAGCTTGGAAACACCATATATTTT.

The V call is TRBV7-2, the J call TRBJ2-5; 12 bases are a match to TRBD2. The CDR3 extends over 18 amino acids. The ends lost 4 bases at V and 5 bases at J; junction bases unmatched: 14. Germline V gene lookup returns CDR1 SGHTA and CDR2 FQGNSA. DNA of the CDR3: TGTGCCAGCAGCTCAAAAACTAGCGGGAGGACCAACGGGGAGACCCAGTACTTC. Its translation is CASSSKTSGRTNGETQYF.